The clone carrying this T cell receptor (beta chain) showed up many times. Its antigen is unidentified. Trimming took 5 bases from V and 9 from J; bases not matched to a gene: 14. The length of the CDR3 is 16 residues. Germline CDR1 reads LNHNV; CDR2 reads YYDKDF (reference sequence). The data belong to a study of CD8 T cells in ankylosing spondylitis. TCRdb analysed the 5' RACE reads with MiXCR anew, one entry per CDR3 protein. Of roughly 160,000 distinct CDR3 sequences in the sample, approximately 10% are singletons; the top ten hold 25% to 35%. Study findings and constraints: Significant enrichment of disease-linked clones was reportedly seen in matched ankylosing spondylitis synovial fluid.

Sequenced sample: blood, either unsorted or a sorted T cell fraction (not recorded which). The source of this sequence is a male donor with ankylosing spondylitis or in good health (not recorded which). J is TRBJ2-5 and V is TRBV15, with 11 bases fitting TRBD2. This CDR3 reads CATSFDRVVAGGAQYF. DNA for the CDR3: TGTGCCACCAGCTTCGACCGGGTGGTAGCGGGAGGGGCCCAGTACTTC.